This TCR beta chain was sequenced during a study of blood T cell repertoires in COVID-19. Study in general: Samples representing acute and convalescent COVID-19 were sourced from the United States, Italy and Spain. In each case, the material was cDNA or gDNA derived from T cells, B-cell-depleted T cells, or PBMCs.

As handled by the study authors: Counts of nucleated cells, estimated from reference gene primer amplification, were obtained. Profiling relied on immunoSEQ multiplex PCR, and the TCRdb table lists in-frame clones only, not all of them. Clone size and the V and J calls come from that table; the DNA yielded D and trimming. Of some 85,000 clones in the sample, 89% are singletons; the top ten hold under 10%. Germline assignment: CDR1 SGHAT and CDR2 FQNNGV. The CDR3 runs 13 residues. V lost 4 bases and J 3 bases, leaving 7 bases between the germline ends. In this sample, this clone turned up a few times. The sample taken for sequencing was peripheral blood. The sequence came from a middle-aged man with acute or convalescent COVID-19. The chain carries TRBV11-2 and TRBJ1-5; D is unclear. This chain's CDR3 is CASSSTDNQPQHF. The CDR3 region has the DNA TGTGCCAGCAGCTCCACAGACAATCAGCCCCAGCATTTT. Together with reference TRBV11-2 and TRBJ1-5, the CDR3 gives the full variable domain: EAGVAQSPRYKIIEKRQSVAFWCNPISGHATLYWYQQILGQGPKLLIQFQNNGVVDDSQLPKDRFSAERLKGVDSTLKIQPAKLEDSAVYLCASSSTDNQPQHFGDGTRLSIL.